The clone carrying this T cell receptor (beta chain) was detected a few times. Antigen specificity is unknown. The sample originates from a study of OX40 agonist ivuxolimab in advanced cancers. Study-level information: Partial responses occurred in three patients (one hepatocellular carcinoma, two cutaneous melanoma). Study results and caveats: The mean number of expanded clones was higher in CD8+ T cells than in CD4+.

TCRdb's copy holds only in-frame clones and misses some; the assay was immunoSEQ multiplex PCR. The sample includes about 50,000 clones, roughly nine tenths of them seen just once. The ends lost 9 bases at V and 6 bases at J; junction bases unmatched: 9. The CDR3 runs 15 residues. Germline loops: CDR1 LNHDA, CDR2 SQIVND (reference sequence). The sample here was CD4+ or CD8+ T cells sorted from blood, taken in a trial of the OX40 agonist ivuxolimab. This clonotype was obtained from an adult with an advanced solid tumor such as melanoma, head and neck, liver or kidney cancer. The rearrangement uses TRBV19 and TRBJ2-4; 12 bases are shared with TRBD1. CDR3 amino acids: CASYPGQGAGNIQYF. The CDR3 coding sequence is TGTGCCAGCTACCCGGGACAGGGGGCTGGAAACATTCAGTACTTC.